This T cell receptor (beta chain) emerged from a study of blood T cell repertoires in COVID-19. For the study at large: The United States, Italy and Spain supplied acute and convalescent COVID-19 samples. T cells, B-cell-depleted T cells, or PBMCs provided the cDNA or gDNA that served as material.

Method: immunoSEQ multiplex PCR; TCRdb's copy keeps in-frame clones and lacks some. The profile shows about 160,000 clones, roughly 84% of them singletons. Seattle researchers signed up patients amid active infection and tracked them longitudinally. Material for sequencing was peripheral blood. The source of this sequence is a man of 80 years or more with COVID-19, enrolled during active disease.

The CDR3 reads CASRGTGFNEQFF. In DNA, the CDR3 is TGTGCCAGCAGGGGGACAGGGTTCAATGAGCAGTTCTTC. The rearrangement uses TRBV2 and TRBJ2-1, with TRBD1 matching over 9 bases. This CDR3 comprises 13 residues. V shed 6 bases, J shed 6 bases, and the junction held 3 bases outside the gene matches. The germline V gene encodes CDR1 SNHLY and CDR2 FYNNEI.